The 18 T cell receptor beta chains reported below all come from one sample, sequenced in a study of blood T cell repertoires in COVID-19. Generated by immunoSEQ multiplex PCR, the TCRdb table keeps only in-frame clones and is missing some. The data hold 270,000 or so clones, with roughly nine tenths observed a single time. Sequenced material: PBMCs or T cells enriched from blood (not recorded which). The receptors were gathered from a woman between 18 and 29 years old who had recovered from COVID-19.

The chain has TRBV29-1 and TRBJ2-2, with TRBD1 matching 8 bases. Germline loops: CDR1 SQVTM, CDR2 ANQGSEA. The CDR3 loop spans 14 amino acids. V was clipped by 4 bases and J by 5 bases; unmatched bases: 6. CDR3 loop: CSVGRQGRTGELFF. As DNA, the CDR3 is TGCAGCGTTGGGAGACAGGGGCGAACCGGGGAGCTGTTTTTT.

The chain carries TRBV7-2 and TRBJ2-7, with 11 bases that match TRBD2. This CDR3 region has 14 residues. Per germline, CDR1 SGHTA and CDR2 FQGNSA. Unmatched junction bases numbered 4, after V lost 5 bases and J lost 4 bases. The CDR3 region is CASSETSGAYEQYF. CDR3 coding DNA: TGTGCCAGCAGCGAGACTAGCGGGGCTTACGAGCAGTACTTC.

The rearrangement links TRBV29-1 to TRBJ2-2; the D is unclear. With 3 bases removed from V and 8 bases from J, the gap between germline ends came to 13 bases. CDR3 length: 13 residues. CDR1 and CDR2 (germline): SQVTM, ANQGSEA. CDR3 nucleotide sequence: TGCAGCGTTGATCGAGAAAACAGTGGGGAGCTGTTTTTT. Translating gives CSVDRENSGELFF.

This clone came up a few times. The genes are TRBV9 and TRBJ2-7; 8 bases align to TRBD1. CDR1 SGDLS and CDR2 YYNGEE come from the germline V gene. The CDR3 has 12 residues. Unmatched junction bases numbered 3, after V lost 4 bases and J lost 6 bases. CDR3 DNA: TGTGCCAGCAGCAGAGACAGGGGCGAGCAGTACTTC. Translating it yields CASSRDRGEQYF.

This clone appeared a few times. The chain joins TRBV3-1 (or the pseudogene TRBV3-2) to TRBJ2-7; D perhaps matches TRBD1 (5 bases). Germline assignment: CDR1 LGHDT and CDR2 YNNKEL (reference sequence). The ends were cut back, 0 bases at V and 6 bases at J, with 15 bases in the middle. The CDR3 consists of 15 residues. CDR3 DNA sequence: TGTGCCAGCAGCCAAGATCTAGGGGCCCTGGGCGAGCAGTACTTC. Translation gives CASSQDLGALGEQYF.

The chain links TRBV11-3 to TRBJ1-1, with unresolved D. This CDR3 region has 12 residues. Between the trimmed V and J ends, which lost 5 bases and 6 bases, there was a span of 10 bases. Germline V gene lookup returns CDR1 SGHNT and CDR2 YENEEA. CDR3 in DNA: TGTGCCAGCAGCGAGGGAGGCCCTGAAGCTTTCTTT. Amino acid sequence: CASSEGGPEAFF.

The chain carries TRBV12-3 or TRBV12-4 and TRBJ1-1; a weak D match, TRBD1 (6 bases). Trimming removed 8 bases from V and 4 bases from J, with 14 bases in between. This CDR3 is built from 13 residues. This CDR3 reads CASGDTRRTEAFF. The CDR3 coding sequence is TGTGCCAGCGGGGACACCCGGCGCACTGAAGCTTTCTTT.

This chain uses TRBV4-1 with TRBJ2-2; a possible D gene is TRBD1 (7 bases). The germline V gene has CDR1 MGHRA and CDR2 YSYEKL. The CDR3 consists of 21 residues. The germline V and J ends were trimmed by 4 bases and 6 bases, with 33 bases remaining between them. The CDR3 coding sequence is TGCGCCAGCAGCCCAATCCCCACAGGGGCGGGGTTTTCCATGGGACCCGGGGAGCTGTTTTTT. Amino acids: CASSPIPTGAGFSMGPGELFF.

CDR3 nucleotides: TGTGCCAGCAGCTTACTCGGGTATGGCTACACCTTC. The encoded protein is CASSLLGYGYTF. This chain joins TRBV11-2 and TRBJ1-2; no clear D. The CDR3 has 12 residues. CDR1 and CDR2 (germline): SGHAT, FQNNGV. The ends were cut back, 2 bases at V and 5 bases at J, with 6 bases in the middle.

CDR3 sequence reads: CASSPWSGQVVCYF. CDR3 coding DNA: TGTGCCAGCAGCCCTTGGTCGGGACAGGTGGTATGTTACTTC. The V call is TRBV5-8, the J call TRBJ2-7, with 8 bases lining up with TRBD1. The junction had 16 bases not matched to a gene; V was cut back by 4 bases and J by 13 bases. The CDR3 sequence is 14 residues long. Per germline, CDR1 SGHTS and CDR2 YDEGEE.

The J gene is TRBJ2-1, the V gene TRBV27; 11 nucleotides agree with TRBD1. The germline V gene encodes CDR1 MNHEY and CDR2 SMNVEV (reference sequence). This CDR3 is built from 15 residues. After removal of 6 bases from V and 7 bases from J, the junction contained 8 bases not matched to a gene. As DNA, the CDR3 is TGTGCCAGCAGCATGGGGACAGGGGGGGGGAATGAGCAGTTCTTC. Its protein is CASSMGTGGGNEQFF.

The CDR3 nucleotides read TGTGCCAGCAGCTCACCGGGATTCTCAAAAACCTACGAGCAGTACTTC. This sequence encodes CASSSPGFSKTYEQYF. This sequence joins TRBV5-8 and TRBJ2-7, with a possible D match to TRBD2 (5 bases). This CDR3 is 16 amino acids long. The V end lost 3 bases, the J end lost 2 bases, and 18 bases lay between the germline ends. Germline CDR1 SGHTS, CDR2 YDEGEE. Combining the CDR3 with reference TRBV5-8 and TRBJ2-7 gives the whole variable domain EAGVTQSPTHLIKTRGQQATLRCSPISGHTSVYWYQQALGLGLQFLLWYDEGEERNRGNFPPRFSGRQFPNYSSELNVNALELEDSALYLCASSSPGFSKTYEQYFGPGTRLTVT.

The chain is built from TRBV11-3 and TRBJ2-3; a weak D match, TRBD2 (5 bases). From germline, CDR1 is SGHNT and CDR2 YENEEA. The CDR3 consists of 15 residues. Trimming cost V 2 bases and J 5 bases, with 14 bases left between them. DNA of the CDR3: TGTGCCAGCAGCTTACAGGTGGGAGTTTTAGATACGCAGTATTTT. Translating it yields CASSLQVGVLDTQYF.

This rearrangement joins TRBV21-1 to TRBJ2-5; whether TRBD2, the table's D call, matches the DNA was not checked. TRBV21-1 is tagged as a pseudogene. There are 12 residues in the CDR3. As DNA, the CDR3 is TGTGCCAGCAGCAAAGGTTGGAGGACCCAGTACTTC. Amino acid sequence: CASSKGWRTQYF.

The rearrangement uses TRBV29-1 and TRBJ2-7; 7 bases match TRBD1. The J segment lost 2 bases and the V segment lost 3 bases, leaving 7 bases of the junction unmatched. CDR1 and CDR2 (germline): SQVTM, ANQGSEA. The CDR3 is 14 amino acids. CDR3: CSVETGSTAYEQYF. The DNA of the CDR3 is TGCAGCGTTGAGACAGGGTCTACTGCCTACGAGCAGTACTTC.

Note on this clone: This sample also contains other DNA sequences that code for the same CDR3. V usage is TRBV30 and J usage is TRBJ1-2; D remains ambiguous. This CDR3 has 12 amino acids. The V end lost 0 bases, the J end lost 4 bases, and 6 bases lay between the germline ends. The germline V gene encodes CDR1 GTSNPN and CDR2 SVGIG (reference sequence). CDR3 in amino acids: CAWSVGGYGYTF. The DNA for the CDR3 is TGTGCCTGGAGTGTAGGAGGCTATGGCTACACCTTC. Filled out from reference TRBV30 and TRBJ1-2, the complete variable domain reads SQTIHQWPATLVQPVGSPLSLECTVEGTSNPNLYWYRQAAGRGLQLLFYSVGIGQISSEVPQNLSASRPQDRQFILSSKKLLLSDSGFYLCAWSVGGYGYTFGSGTRLTVV.

CDR3 coding DNA: TGTGCCAGCAGCCAAGATCTAAGAACAGATACGCAGTATTTT. It is translated as CASSQDLRTDTQYF. The chain uses TRBV4-2 and TRBJ2-3; D not certain. The CDR3 runs 14 residues. With 0 bases removed from V and 3 bases from J, the gap between germline ends came to 7 bases. Germline V gene data show CDR1 as LGHNA and CDR2 as YNFKEQ.

The V gene is TRBV29-1, the J gene TRBJ1-1, with unresolved D. The germline V gene encodes CDR1 SQVTM and CDR2 ANQGSEA. V lost 3 bases and J lost 0, with 11 bases in between. This CDR3 spans 14 amino acids. CDR3 in amino acids: CSVEVGRVNTEAFF. The CDR3 DNA is TGCAGCGTTGAGGTGGGCAGAGTGAACACTGAAGCTTTCTTT.